The sequence of this TCR beta chain was determined in a study of blood T cell repertoires in COVID-19 (dated by TCRdb to 2018 to 2021). Some background on the complete study: The collaborator samples originated in the United States, Italy and Spain and spanned the acute and convalescent phases of COVID-19. Where available, HLA class I and class II types were obtained from metadata supplied by the sample provider rather than from assay-based typing. The samples were drawn from the first 160 participants of the ongoing ImmuneRACE study and from about 1,200 subjects provided by 6 global collaborators. The material from the prospective study consisted of cDNA or gDNA derived from T cells, B-cell-depleted T cells, or PBMCs. Sample metadata almost always included a de-identified subject ID, COVID-19 status, age in years and sex. A freely available public database, intended as a resource for researchers studying the immune response to SARS-CoV-2, is where the repertoires were released. The dataset comprised deeply sampled blood TCRbeta repertoires from subjects exposed to, actively infected with, or recovered from COVID-19.

V gives up 2 bases and J gives up 7 bases, and the segment between their germline ends measures 5 bases. The CDR3 has 11 amino acids, counting the end cysteine and phenylalanine. Here the CDR3 DNA is all that survives: 33 bases in frame from base 1. Sequences MDHEN (CDR1) and SYDVKM (CDR2) are obtained from the germline V gene. Worth noting for this clone: No antigen is known for it. Within one base of it there is no much larger clone, and no base qualities were kept.

The immunoSEQ Assay, a bias-controlled multiplex PCR, was used to amplify TCRbeta CDR3 regions from genomic DNA. From the authors' description of their analysis: Within the assay, amplification of reference gene primers was used to estimate how many nucleated cells each sample contained. To quantify the absolute abundance of each unique TCRbeta CDR3 rearrangement, sequence reads were collapsed and filtered. For each sample, productive Simpson clonality was calculated by taking the square root of Simpson's diversity index across productive rearrangements. The table comes from immuneACCESS by way of TCRdb, which keeps in-frame sequences with V and J called. Part of the clones is missing from these tables; in studies checked, under half for an unresolved V gene and the rest for unknown reasons. V and J calls and clone size are those listed in that table; D and trimming were worked out from the DNA. The sample has roughly 170,000 clones on record, approximately 80% of them singletons. The top ten clonotypes cover 15% to 20% of the sample.

Enrolling through a virtual design, the prospective study's participants ranged in age from roughly 18 to 95 years and lived across some 23 United States geographic areas. In the prospective study, participants were assigned to cohorts based on the clinical history participants reported in a screening survey and a study questionnaire. ImmuneRACE Cohort 3 recovered participants were defined by two consecutive negative NP/OP PCR tests, healthcare professional clearance, or symptom resolution. In the prospective study, mobile phlebotomists collected whole blood, serum and a nasopharyngeal or oropharyngeal swab from each participant. Additional blood draws and questionnaires over a roughly two-month period could optionally be provided by prospective study participants. Before DNA extraction, prospective study blood samples were shipped either frozen or at room temperature. What the authors observed across the whole study: Clinical and demographic metadata were provided uncurated, with the amount varying by source and participant.

The clonotype originates from a woman aged 50 to 60 who had recovered from COVID-19. What was sequenced was PBMCs or T cells enriched from blood (not recorded which). In this chain, TRBV28 is recombined with TRBJ1-1; tentative D gene TRBD1, with 5 bases matching. CDR3 protein: CASSLRGEAFF. The DNA is as follows: TGTGCCAGCAGTTTAAGGGGTGAAGCTTTCTTT.